A selection of T cell receptor beta chains follows, all from one sample in a study of T-cell memory formation after mild COVID-19. Using its own MiXCR run on the 5' RACE reads, TCRdb lists one record per CDR3 protein. In the table there are about 540,000 distinct CDR3 sequences, around 21% of which are singletons. Specimen: PBMCs or a T cell subset sorted from them (not recorded which). These receptors all stem from an adult woman who had mild COVID-19 (a few samples of this study predate the infection). Cell type and time point are not known. Each CDR3 is given without its conserved first and last residue.

v_call: TRBV30
cdr3_aa: AWKRTGTETQY

v_call: TRBV7-9
cdr3_aa: ASSFHSGGTGGYT

v_call: TRBV7-9
cdr3_aa: ASSYSGGNEQY

v_call: TRBV24-1
cdr3_aa: ATSDSTSGGYEQY

v_call: TRBV29-1
cdr3_aa: SVTLGWVYEQY

v_call: TRBV4-1
cdr3_aa: ASSQGTGTSGARTDTQY

v_call: TRBV4-1
cdr3_aa: ASSQSVVTAANYGYT

v_call: TRBV20-1
cdr3_aa: SARIRDTALGIEQY

v_call: TRBV6-5
cdr3_aa: ASSPPQSFAEAF

v_call: TRBV15
cdr3_aa: ATSRDRDRMAF

v_call: TRBV7-9
cdr3_aa: ASIERNTEAF

v_call: TRBV7-6
cdr3_aa: ASSLAFPGQAWGTQY

v_call: TRBV12-3/TRBV12-4
cdr3_aa: ASSFGLVGGNEQF

v_call: TRBV5-1
cdr3_aa: ASSTGQEETQY

v_call: TRBV2
cdr3_aa: ASTRLPGEQY

v_call: TRBV12-3/TRBV12-4
cdr3_aa: ASSGLGRTKNIQY

v_call: TRBV7-2
cdr3_aa: ASRRQGADTEAF

v_call: TRBV20-1
cdr3_aa: SAGTSGRYEQY

v_call: TRBV20-1
cdr3_aa: SARVTDSPRNIQY

v_call: TRBV9
cdr3_aa: ASSVSGQSDGYT

v_call: TRBV28
cdr3_aa: ASIQANTEAF

v_call: TRBV19
cdr3_aa: ASSFLAGTTYNEQF

v_call: TRBV12-3/TRBV12-4
cdr3_aa: ASSFSRGRLGQPQH

v_call: TRBV7-2
cdr3_aa: ASSLPLAGPSYEQY

v_call: TRBV30
cdr3_aa: AWSTGTANTGELF

v_call: TRBV20-1
cdr3_aa: SVTQGVEQF

v_call: TRBV5-1
cdr3_aa: ASTDLATDTQY

v_call: TRBV6-5
cdr3_aa: ASKPTGDNEQF

v_call: TRBV29-1
cdr3_aa: SVDGIAGAIPYTEAF

v_call: TRBV7-8
cdr3_aa: ASSGRLNRRLGETQY

v_call: TRBV10-3
cdr3_aa: AISTEYSNQPQH

v_call: TRBV7-8
cdr3_aa: ASSLGPLGMNTEAF

v_call: TRBV12-3/TRBV12-4
cdr3_aa: ASNDRTSGRTFQETQY

v_call: TRBV19
cdr3_aa: ASSIGRGRYGQPQH

v_call: TRBV5-6
cdr3_aa: ASSPTVLAEAF

v_call: TRBV6-1
cdr3_aa: ASTRTSGRNEQF